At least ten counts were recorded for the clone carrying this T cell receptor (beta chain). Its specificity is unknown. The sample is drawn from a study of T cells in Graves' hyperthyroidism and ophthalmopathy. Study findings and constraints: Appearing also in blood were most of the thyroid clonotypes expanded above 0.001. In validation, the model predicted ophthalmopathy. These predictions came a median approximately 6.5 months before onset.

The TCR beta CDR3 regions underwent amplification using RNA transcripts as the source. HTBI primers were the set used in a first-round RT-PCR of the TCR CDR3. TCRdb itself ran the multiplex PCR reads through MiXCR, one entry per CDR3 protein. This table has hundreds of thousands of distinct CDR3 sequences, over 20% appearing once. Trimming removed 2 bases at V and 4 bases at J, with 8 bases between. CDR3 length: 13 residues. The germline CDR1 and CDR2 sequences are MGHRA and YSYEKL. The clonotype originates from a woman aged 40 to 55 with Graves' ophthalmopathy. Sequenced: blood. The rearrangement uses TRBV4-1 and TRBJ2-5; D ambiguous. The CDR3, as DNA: TGCGCCAGCAGCCAAAGCCTCTCAGAGACCCAGTACTTC. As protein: CASSQSLSETQYF.